This T cell receptor (beta chain) was profiled in a study of Graves' ophthalmopathy and Graves' hyperthyroidism. Study-level results: Blood samples also showed most expanded thyroid clonotypes exceeding 0.001 frequency.

A few counts support this clonotype. What it recognizes is unknown. Germline V gives CDR1 SNHLY, CDR2 FYNNEI. This CDR3 is 13 amino acids long. Losses at the gene ends were 9 bases for V and 2 bases for J; bases not matched to a gene: 6. Beta-chain TCR CDR3 regions were amplified from RNA transcripts. Scientists carried out first-round RT-PCR using HTBI primers and then a second-round multiplex PCR. Via MiXCR, TCRdb re-called the multiplex PCR reads, giving one row per CDR3 protein. The data show approximately 460,000 distinct CDR3 sequences, with under 15% seen just once and roughly 10% held by the top ten.

Sequenced sample: blood. The chain couples TRBV2 to TRBJ2-5; 7 bases are shared with TRBD1. The receptor comes from a woman aged 25 to 45 with Graves' ophthalmopathy. The CDR3 DNA follows: TGTGCCAGTCTCCGGGACAGTCAAGAGACCCAGTACTTC. It encodes CASLRDSQETQYF.